Shown below are 16 T cell receptor beta chains from a single sample sequenced in a study of cytomegalovirus exposure and HLA in healthy donors (dated by TCRdb to the late 2010s). Libraries were prepared through the immunoSEQ multiplex PCR assay. A mixture of 60 forward primers for TCR Vbeta segments and 13 reverse primers for TCR Jbeta segments was used in the multiplex PCR. TCRdb mirrors the immuneACCESS table, restricted to in-frame sequences. Some clones are absent from its copies; in checked studies, under half trace to an unresolved V gene, and the reason for the others is unknown. In all, the sample holds around 88,000 clones, and about 81% of those were seen once. The leading ten clones occupy about 4% of the sample. Material for sequencing was PBMCs. The receptors come from a woman aged 40 to 50 in good health and CMV-seropositive.

J is TRBJ1-1 and V is TRBV6-5; 9 bases match TRBD1. CDR3 size: 14 residues. The ends lost 7 bases at V and 5 bases at J; junction bases unmatched: 8. Germline lookup yields CDR1 MNHEY and CDR2 SVGAGI. The CDR3 coding sequence is TGTGCCAGCATCCTGAGACAGGGGGGGACTGAAGCTTTCTTT. Amino acid sequence: CASILRQGGTEAFF.

The chain uses TRBV28 and TRBJ2-7; D is unresolved. The CDR3 runs to 13 residues. With 2 bases removed from V and 9 bases from J, the gap between germline ends came to 14 bases. CDR1 and CDR2 from the germline V gene are MDHEN and SYDVKM. The CDR3 region has the DNA TGTGCCAGCAGTTTAAAATCGGAGAGTGGGCAGTACTTC. It translates to CASSLKSESGQYF.

The chain has TRBV27 and TRBJ1-2; a weak D match, TRBD1 (5 bases). With 6 bases removed from V and 7 bases from J, the gap between germline ends came to 15 bases. CDR1 MNHEY and CDR2 SMNVEV come from the germline V gene (reference sequence). The length of the CDR3 is 13 residues. The CDR3: CASRRGVGGGYTF. CDR3 nucleotide sequence: TGTGCCAGCAGGCGAGGGGTGGGGGGTGGCTACACCTTC.

The chain recombines TRBV2 with TRBJ2-3; 12 nucleotides align to TRBD2. This CDR3 has 18 residues. With 2 bases clipped from V and 0 bases from J, the junction kept 6 bases outside the gene matches. Germline CDR1 SNHLY, CDR2 FYNNEI. CDR3 nucleotide sequence: TGTGCCAGCAGTGAACGGCTAGCGGGAGGGGGGAGCACAGATACGCAGTATTTT. Its protein product is CASSERLAGGGSTDTQYF. Supplemented by reference TRBV2 and TRBJ2-3, the full variable domain reads EPEVTQTPSHQVTQMGQEVILRCVPISNHLYFYWYRQILGQKVEFLVSFYNNEISEKSEIFDDQFSVERPDGSNFTLKIRSTKLEDSAMYFCASSERLAGGGSTDTQYFGPGTRLTVL.

The V gene is TRBV29-1, the J gene TRBJ2-5; 8 bases align to TRBD1. CDR1 is SQVTM, CDR2 ANQGSEA, per germline. V shed 4 bases and J 4 bases; nucleotides not matched to a gene: 8. CDR3 length: 14 amino acids. The CDR3 DNA reads TGCAGCGTTGCGGACGGGACAGGAGGAGAGACCCAGTACTTC. It translates to CSVADGTGGETQYF. The full variable domain, with the rest looked up from reference TRBV29-1 and TRBJ2-5, is SAVISQKPSRDICQRGTSLTIQCQVDSQVTMMFWYRQQPGQSLTLIATANQGSEATYESGFVIDKFPISRPNLTFSTLTVSNMSPEDSSIYLCSVADGTGGETQYFGPGTRLLVL.

The V call is TRBV7-9, the J call TRBJ2-3; D possibly corresponds to TRBD2 (6 bases). The CDR3 contains 16 residues. V gave up 5 bases and J gave up 2 bases, with 17 bases separating them. Germline V lookup: CDR1 SEHNR, CDR2 FQNEAQ (reference sequence). Here the CDR3 reads CASSLGAGSPTDTQYF. CDR3 sequence (DNA): TGTGCCAGCAGCCTAGGCGCGGGATCCCCCACAGATACGCAGTATTTT.

The gene calls are TRBV7-6 and TRBJ1-4; no firm D call. The CDR3 is 15 residues long. V was cut by 5 bases and J by 0 bases, with 10 bases left in between. Germline values: CDR1 SGHVS, CDR2 FNYEAQ. CDR3 sequence (DNA): TGTGCCAGCAGCCCAGGCCCTGCAACTAATGAAAAACTGTTTTTT. It translates to CASSPGPATNEKLFF.

In DNA, the CDR3 is TGTGCCAGCAGTGAATCAGGAGGGGAGACCCAGTACTTC. This codes for CASSESGGETQYF. The chain carries TRBV2 and TRBJ2-5; D possibly corresponds to TRBD2 (6 bases). V dropped 2 bases and J dropped 5 bases, with 9 bases sitting between them. The CDR3 spans 13 residues. Germline CDR1 is SNHLY and CDR2 is FYNNEI.

The table lists this clone with a count of one. V is TRBV9 and J is TRBJ2-7; D is possibly TRBD1 (6 bases). Germline loops: CDR1 SGDLS, CDR2 YYNGEE. This CDR3 is built from 16 residues. V lost 3 bases and J 0 bases, leaving 16 bases between the germline ends. The CDR3 is CASSGPEGGASYEQYF. The CDR3 DNA follows: TGTGCCAGCAGCGGTCCGGAAGGGGGAGCCTCCTACGAGCAGTACTTC.

The chain couples TRBV19 to TRBJ2-2; D remains unclear. Looked up from germline, CDR1 is LNHDA and CDR2 is SQIVND (reference sequence). This CDR3 contains 15 residues. V gave up 6 bases and J gave up 0 bases, with 11 bases separating them. CDR3 sequence reads: CASSRPRTNTGELFF. The CDR3 nucleotides read TGTGCCAGTAGCCGCCCCAGAACGAACACCGGGGAGCTGTTTTTT.

The genes are TRBV5-6 and TRBJ2-3; 8 bases agree with TRBD2. The V segment lost 4 bases and the J segment 0 bases; nucleotides outside the gene matches: 7. Germline assignment: CDR1 SGHDT and CDR2 YYEEEE. The CDR3 has 16 residues. The CDR3 DNA reads TGTGCCAGCAGCGAACGACTAGCGTCTAGCACAGATACGCAGTATTTT. It is translated as CASSERLASSTDTQYF.

The V call is TRBV15, the J call TRBJ2-1; TRBD2 matches 13 bases. CDR3 length: 19 residues. J was trimmed by 0 bases and V by 5 bases; bases with no gene match: 10. Germline lookup yields CDR1 LNHNV and CDR2 YYDKDF (reference sequence). CDR3 amino acids: CATSYPLGLAGFSYNEQFF. CDR3 coding DNA: TGTGCCACCAGCTACCCACTGGGACTAGCGGGATTCTCCTACAATGAGCAGTTCTTC.

The CDR3 DNA sequence: TGTGCCAGTAGTATAGATGGGGGGGTGACCTACGAGCAGTACTTC. This sequence encodes CASSIDGGVTYEQYF. V usage is TRBV19 and J usage is TRBJ2-7; 7 positions match TRBD2. Germline V gives CDR1 LNHDA, CDR2 SQIVND (reference sequence). This CDR3 spans 15 amino acids. After removal of 0 bases from V and 2 bases from J, the junction contained 4 bases not matched to a gene. The entire variable domain, with the rest obtained from reference TRBV19 and TRBJ2-7, is as follows: DGGITQSPKYLFRKEGQNVTLSCEQNLNHDAMYWYRQDPGQGLRLIYYSQIVNDFQKGDIAEGYSVSREKKESFPLTVTSAQKNPTAFYLCASSIDGGVTYEQYFGPGTRLTVT.

V is TRBV6-1 and J is TRBJ1-5; D ambiguous. Trimming removed 5 bases from V and 5 bases from J, with 13 bases in between. The germline V gene encodes CDR1 MNHNS and CDR2 SASEGT. The CDR3 runs 14 residues. Written as DNA, the CDR3 is TGTGCCAGCAGTCCGGGGAGCTACTATCAGCCCCAGCATTTT. Amino acid sequence: CASSPGSYYQPQHF.

V gene TRBV27 combines with J gene TRBJ2-7; D might be TRBD1 (5 bases). V was pared by 3 bases and J by 6 bases, with 21 bases between. Germline-derived CDR1 and CDR2 are MNHEY and SMNVEV (reference sequence). This CDR3 spans 16 amino acids. CDR3 sequence: CASSFPPTAWKSEQYF. DNA of the CDR3: TGTGCCAGCAGTTTTCCTCCGACAGCTTGGAAAAGCGAGCAGTACTTC.

This clone was seen a few times. The V call is TRBV5-1, the J call TRBJ1-1; the D gene is possibly TRBD1 (6 bases). The CDR3 is 14 residues long. V was trimmed by 2 bases and J by 1 base, leaving 9 bases between them. Germline CDR1 and CDR2: SGHRS and YFSETQ. The CDR3 protein is CASSLDRPNTEAFF. Written as DNA, the CDR3 is TGCGCCAGCAGCTTAGACAGGCCGAACACTGAAGCTTTCTTT.